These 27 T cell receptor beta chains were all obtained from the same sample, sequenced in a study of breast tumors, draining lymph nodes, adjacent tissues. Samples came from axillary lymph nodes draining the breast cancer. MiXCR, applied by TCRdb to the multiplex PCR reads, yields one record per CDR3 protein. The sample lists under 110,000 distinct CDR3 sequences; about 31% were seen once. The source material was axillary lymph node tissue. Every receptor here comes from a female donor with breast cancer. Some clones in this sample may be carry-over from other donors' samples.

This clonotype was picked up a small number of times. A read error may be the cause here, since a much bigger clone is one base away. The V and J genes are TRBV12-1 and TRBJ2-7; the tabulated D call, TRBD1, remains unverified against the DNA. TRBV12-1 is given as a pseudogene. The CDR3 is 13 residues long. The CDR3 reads CAPRGLGSYEQYF. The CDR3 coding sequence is TGTGCCCCCAGGGGGCTAGGCTCCTACGAGCAGTACTTC.

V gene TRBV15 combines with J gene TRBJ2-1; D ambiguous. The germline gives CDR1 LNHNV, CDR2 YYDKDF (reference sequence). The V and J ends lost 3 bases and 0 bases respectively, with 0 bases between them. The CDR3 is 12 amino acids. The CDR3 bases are TGTGCCACCAGCAGCTCCTACAATGAGCAGTTCTTC. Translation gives CATSSSYNEQFF.

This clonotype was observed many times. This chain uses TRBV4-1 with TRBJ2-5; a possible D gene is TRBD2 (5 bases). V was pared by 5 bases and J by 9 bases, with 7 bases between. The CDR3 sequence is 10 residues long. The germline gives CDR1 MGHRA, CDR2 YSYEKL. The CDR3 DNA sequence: TGCGCCAGCAGCGACGGGGCCCAGTACTTC. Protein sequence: CASSDGAQYF.

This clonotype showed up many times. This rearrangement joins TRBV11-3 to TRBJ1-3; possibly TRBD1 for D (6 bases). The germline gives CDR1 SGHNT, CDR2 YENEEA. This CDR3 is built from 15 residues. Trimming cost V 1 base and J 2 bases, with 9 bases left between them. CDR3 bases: TGTGCCAGCAGCTTAGGACGGGGGCCTGGAAACACCATATATTTT. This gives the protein CASSLGRGPGNTIYF.

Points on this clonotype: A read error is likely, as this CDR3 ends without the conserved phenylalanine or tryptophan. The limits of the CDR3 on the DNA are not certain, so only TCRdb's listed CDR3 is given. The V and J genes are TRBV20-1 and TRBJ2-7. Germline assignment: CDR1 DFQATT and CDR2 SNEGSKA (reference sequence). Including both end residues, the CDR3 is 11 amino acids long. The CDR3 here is CSGTDSYEQSL.

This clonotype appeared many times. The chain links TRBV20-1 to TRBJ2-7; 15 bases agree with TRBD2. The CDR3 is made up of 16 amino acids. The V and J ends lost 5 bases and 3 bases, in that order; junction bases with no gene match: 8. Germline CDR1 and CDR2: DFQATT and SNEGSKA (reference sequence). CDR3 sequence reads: CSAGGLAGGPGYEQYF. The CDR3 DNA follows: TGCAGTGCTGGCGGACTAGCGGGAGGGCCTGGCTACGAGCAGTACTTC.

For the CDR3, the DNA is TGTGCCACCAGCAGAGATTTAGGGTTGAACACTGAAGCTTTCTTT. Protein: CATSRDLGLNTEAFF. J is TRBJ1-1 and V is TRBV15; D not resolved. Germline V gene sequence: CDR1 LNHNV, CDR2 YYDKDF (reference sequence). The V gene lost 0 bases and the J gene lost 0 bases, with 8 bases spanning the gap. This CDR3 region has 15 residues.

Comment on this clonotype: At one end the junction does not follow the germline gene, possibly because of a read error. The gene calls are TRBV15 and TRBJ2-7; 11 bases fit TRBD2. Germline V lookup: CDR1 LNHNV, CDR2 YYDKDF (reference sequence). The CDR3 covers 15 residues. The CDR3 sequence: CATSRTSGVIYVQYF. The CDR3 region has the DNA TGTGCCACCAGCAGGACTAGCGGGGTTATCTACGTGCAGTACTTC.

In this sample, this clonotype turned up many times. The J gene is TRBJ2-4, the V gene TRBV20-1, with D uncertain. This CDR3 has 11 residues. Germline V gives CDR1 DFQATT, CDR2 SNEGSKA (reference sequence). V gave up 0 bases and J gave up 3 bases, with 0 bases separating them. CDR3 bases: TGCAGTGCTAGAGACAAAAACATTCAGTACTTC. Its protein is CSARDKNIQYF.

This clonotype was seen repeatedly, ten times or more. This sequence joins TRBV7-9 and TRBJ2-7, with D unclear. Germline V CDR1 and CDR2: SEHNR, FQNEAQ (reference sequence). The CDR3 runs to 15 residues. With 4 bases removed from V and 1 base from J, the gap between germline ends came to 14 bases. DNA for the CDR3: TGTGCCAGCAGCTCCCTGGTACAGTGGTCCTACGAGCAGTACTTC. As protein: CASSSLVQWSYEQYF.

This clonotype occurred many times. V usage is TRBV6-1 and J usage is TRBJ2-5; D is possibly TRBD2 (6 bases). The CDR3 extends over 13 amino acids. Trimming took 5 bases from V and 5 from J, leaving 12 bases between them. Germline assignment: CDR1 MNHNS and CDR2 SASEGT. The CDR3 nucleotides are TGTGCCAGCAGTCCGGGACTGGTCGAGACCCAGTACTTC. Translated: CASSPGLVETQYF.

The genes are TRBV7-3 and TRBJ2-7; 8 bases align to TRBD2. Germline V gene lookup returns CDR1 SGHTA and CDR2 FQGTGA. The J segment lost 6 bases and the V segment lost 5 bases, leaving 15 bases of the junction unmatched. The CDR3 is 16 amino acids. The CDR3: CASSTSLAATYLEQYF. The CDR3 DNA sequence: TGTGCCAGCAGCACGTCACTAGCGGCTACCTACCTCGAGCAGTACTTC.

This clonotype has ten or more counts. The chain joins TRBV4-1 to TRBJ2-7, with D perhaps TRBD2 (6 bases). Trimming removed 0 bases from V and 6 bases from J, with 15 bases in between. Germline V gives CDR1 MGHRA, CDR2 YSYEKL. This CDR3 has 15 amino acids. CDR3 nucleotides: TGCGCCAGCAGCCAAGATGCGGGGCTAGCGAGCGAGCAGTACTTC. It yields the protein CASSQDAGLASEQYF.

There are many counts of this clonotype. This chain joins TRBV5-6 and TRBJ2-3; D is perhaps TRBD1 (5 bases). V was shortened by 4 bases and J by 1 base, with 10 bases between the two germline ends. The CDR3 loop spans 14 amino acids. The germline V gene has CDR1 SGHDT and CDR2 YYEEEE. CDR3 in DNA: TGTGCCAGCAGCCAGGGTGGGGGCACAGATACGCAGTATTTT. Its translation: CASSQGGGTDTQYF.

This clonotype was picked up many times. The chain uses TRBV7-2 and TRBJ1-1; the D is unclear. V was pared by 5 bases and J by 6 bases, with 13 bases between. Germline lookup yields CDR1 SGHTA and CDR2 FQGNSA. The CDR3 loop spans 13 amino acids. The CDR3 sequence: CASSLRSVAEAFF. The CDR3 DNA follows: TGTGCCAGCAGCCTACGGAGCGTGGCTGAAGCTTTCTTT.

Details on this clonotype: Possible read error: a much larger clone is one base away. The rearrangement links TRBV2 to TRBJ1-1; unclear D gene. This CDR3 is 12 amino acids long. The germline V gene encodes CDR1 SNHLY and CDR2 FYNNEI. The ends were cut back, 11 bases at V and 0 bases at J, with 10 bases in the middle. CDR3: CAGKFMNTEAFF. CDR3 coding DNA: TGTGCCGGCAAATTTATGAACACTGAAGCTTTCTTT. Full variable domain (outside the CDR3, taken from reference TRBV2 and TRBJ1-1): EPEVTQTPSHQVTQMGQEVILRCVPISNHLYFYWYRQILGQKVEFLVSFYNNEISEKSEIFDDQFSVERPDGSNFTLKIRSTKLEDSAMYFCAGKFMNTEAFFGQGTRLTVV.

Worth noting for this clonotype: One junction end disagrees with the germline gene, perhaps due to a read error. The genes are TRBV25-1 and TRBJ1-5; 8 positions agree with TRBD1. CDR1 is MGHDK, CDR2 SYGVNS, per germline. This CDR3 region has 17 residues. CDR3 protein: CACSATGTGLSNQPQHF. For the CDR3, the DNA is TGTGCCTGCAGTGCTACCGGGACAGGTCTAAGCAATCAGCCCCAGCATTTT.

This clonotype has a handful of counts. The CDR3 bases are TGTGCCAGCAGTTTAATTATGCGGGGGGCCCCTAACTATGGCTACACCTTC. Its translation is CASSLIMRGAPNYGYTF. The V gene is TRBV12-3 or TRBV12-4, the J gene TRBJ1-2, with D maybe TRBD1 (6 bases). This CDR3 spans 17 amino acids. The V end was cut by 2 bases, the J end by 0 bases, with 16 bases between.

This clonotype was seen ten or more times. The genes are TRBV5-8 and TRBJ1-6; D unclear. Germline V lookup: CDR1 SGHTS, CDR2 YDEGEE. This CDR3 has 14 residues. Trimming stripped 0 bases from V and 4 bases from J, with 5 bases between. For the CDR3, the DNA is TGTGCCAGCAGCTTGGACATATATAATTCACCCCTCCACTTT. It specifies CASSLDIYNSPLHF.

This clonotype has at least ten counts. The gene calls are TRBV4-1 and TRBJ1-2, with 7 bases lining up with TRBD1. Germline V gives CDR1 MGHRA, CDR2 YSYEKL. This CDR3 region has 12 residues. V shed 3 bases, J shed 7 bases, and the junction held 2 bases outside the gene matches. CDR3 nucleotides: TGCGCCAGCAGCCACCGACAGGGTGGCTACACCTTC. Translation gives CASSHRQGGYTF.

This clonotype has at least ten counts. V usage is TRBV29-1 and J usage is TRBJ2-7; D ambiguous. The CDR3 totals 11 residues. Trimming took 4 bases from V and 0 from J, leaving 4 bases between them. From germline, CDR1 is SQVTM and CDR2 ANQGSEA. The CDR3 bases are TGCAGCGTTGTAAGCTCCTACGAGCAGTACTTC. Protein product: CSVVSSYEQYF.

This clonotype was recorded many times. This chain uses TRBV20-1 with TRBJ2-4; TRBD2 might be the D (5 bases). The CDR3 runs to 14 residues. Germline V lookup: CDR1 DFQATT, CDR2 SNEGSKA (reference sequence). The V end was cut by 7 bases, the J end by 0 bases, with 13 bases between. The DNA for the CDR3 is TGCAGTGTCCGGGGATTCTTAGCCAAAAACATTCAGTACTTC. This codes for CSVRGFLAKNIQYF.

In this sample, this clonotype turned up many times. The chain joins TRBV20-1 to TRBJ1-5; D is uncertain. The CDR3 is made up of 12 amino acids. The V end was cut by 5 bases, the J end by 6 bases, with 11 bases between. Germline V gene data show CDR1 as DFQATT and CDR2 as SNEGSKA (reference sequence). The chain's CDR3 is CSAPEGSQPQHF. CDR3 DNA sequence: TGCAGTGCTCCCGAGGGTTCTCAGCCCCAGCATTTT.

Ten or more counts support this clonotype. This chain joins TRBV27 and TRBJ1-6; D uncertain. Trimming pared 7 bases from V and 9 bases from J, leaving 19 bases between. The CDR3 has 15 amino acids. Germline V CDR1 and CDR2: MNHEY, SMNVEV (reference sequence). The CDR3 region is CASTAAGAISSPLHF. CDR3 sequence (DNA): TGTGCCAGCACCGCAGCAGGAGCCATATCTTCACCCCTCCACTTT.

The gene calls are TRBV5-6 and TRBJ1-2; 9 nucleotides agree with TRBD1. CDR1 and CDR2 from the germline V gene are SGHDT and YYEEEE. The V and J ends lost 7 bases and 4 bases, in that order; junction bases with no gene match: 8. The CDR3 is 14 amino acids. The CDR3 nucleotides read TGTGCCAGCGGCCCAGGACAGGGGTCCTATGGCTACACCTTC. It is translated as CASGPGQGSYGYTF. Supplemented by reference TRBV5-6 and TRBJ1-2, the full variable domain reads DAGVTQSPTHLIKTRGQQVTLRCSPKSGHDTVSWYQQALGQGPQFIFQYYEEEERQRGNFPDRFSGHQFPNYSSELNVNALLLGDSALYLCASGPGQGSYGYTFGSGTRLTVV.

CDR3 coding DNA: TGTGCCAGCTCAAAGGGTTCCAGCCTAATGAACACTGAAGCTTTCTTT. Its translation is CASSKGSSLMNTEAFF. The genes are TRBV18 and TRBJ1-1; D is undetermined. The CDR3 length is 16 residues. Germline CDR1 reads KGHSH; CDR2 reads LQKENI. The V gene lost 5 bases and the J gene lost 0 bases, with 16 bases spanning the gap.

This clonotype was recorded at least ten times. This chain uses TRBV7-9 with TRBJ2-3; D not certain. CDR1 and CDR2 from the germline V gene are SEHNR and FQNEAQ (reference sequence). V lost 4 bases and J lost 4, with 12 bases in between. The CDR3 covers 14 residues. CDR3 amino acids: CASSSGGESDTQYF. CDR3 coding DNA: TGTGCCAGCAGCTCAGGTGGGGAATCAGATACGCAGTATTTT. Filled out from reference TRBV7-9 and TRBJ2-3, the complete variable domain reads DTGVSQNPRHKITKRGQNVTFRCDPISEHNRLYWYRQTLGQGPEFLTYFQNEAQLEKSRLLSDRFSAERPKGSFSTLEIQRTEQGDSAMYLCASSSGGESDTQYFGPGTRLTVL.